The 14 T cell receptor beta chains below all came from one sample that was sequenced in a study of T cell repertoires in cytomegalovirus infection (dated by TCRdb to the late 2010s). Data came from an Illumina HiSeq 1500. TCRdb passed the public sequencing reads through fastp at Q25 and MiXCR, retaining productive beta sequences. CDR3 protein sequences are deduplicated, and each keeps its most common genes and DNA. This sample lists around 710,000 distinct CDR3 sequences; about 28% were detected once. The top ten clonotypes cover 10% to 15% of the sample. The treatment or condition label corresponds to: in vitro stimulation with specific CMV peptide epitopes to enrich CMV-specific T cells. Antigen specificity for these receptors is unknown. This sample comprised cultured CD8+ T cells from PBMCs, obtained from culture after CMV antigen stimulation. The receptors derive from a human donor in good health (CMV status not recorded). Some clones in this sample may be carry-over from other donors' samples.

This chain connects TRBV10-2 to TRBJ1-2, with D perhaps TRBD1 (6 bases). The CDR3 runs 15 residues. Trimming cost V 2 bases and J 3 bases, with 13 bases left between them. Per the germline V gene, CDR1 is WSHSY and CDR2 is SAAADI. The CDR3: CASSEGQGYYYGYTF. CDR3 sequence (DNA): TGCGCCAGCAGTGAGGGGCAGGGGTATTACTATGGCTACACCTTC.

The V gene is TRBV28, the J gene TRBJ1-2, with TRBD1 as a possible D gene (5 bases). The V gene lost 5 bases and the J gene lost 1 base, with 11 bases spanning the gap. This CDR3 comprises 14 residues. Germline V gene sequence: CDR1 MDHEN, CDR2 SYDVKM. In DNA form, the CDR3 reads TGTGCCAGCAGTATCGCGGGGGATAACTATGGCTACACCTTC. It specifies CASSIAGDNYGYTF.

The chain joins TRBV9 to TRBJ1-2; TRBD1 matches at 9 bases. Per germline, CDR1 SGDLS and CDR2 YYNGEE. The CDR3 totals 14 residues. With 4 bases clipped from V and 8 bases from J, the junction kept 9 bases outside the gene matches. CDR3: CASSLIQGAGGYTF. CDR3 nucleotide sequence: TGTGCCAGCAGCCTTATACAGGGGGCGGGAGGCTACACCTTC.

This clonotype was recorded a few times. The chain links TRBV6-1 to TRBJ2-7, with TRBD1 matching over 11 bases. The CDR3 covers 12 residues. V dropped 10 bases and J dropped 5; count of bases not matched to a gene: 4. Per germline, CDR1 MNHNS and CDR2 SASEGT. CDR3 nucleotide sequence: TGTGCCACCCAGGGACAGGGGGACGAGCAGTACGTC. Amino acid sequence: CATQGQGDEQYV.

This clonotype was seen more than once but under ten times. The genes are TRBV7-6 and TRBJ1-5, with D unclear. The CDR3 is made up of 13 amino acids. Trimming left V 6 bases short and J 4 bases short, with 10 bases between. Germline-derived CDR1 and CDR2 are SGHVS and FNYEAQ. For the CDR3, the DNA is TGTGCCAGCAGAGTGAAAGGGAATCAGCCCCAGCATTTT. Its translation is CASRVKGNQPQHF.

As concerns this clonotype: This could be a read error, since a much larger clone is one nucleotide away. This chain's CDR3 is CANSLVGTGPLLAKNIQYF. The CDR3 DNA reads as TGTGCCAACAGCTTGGTAGGGACAGGACCTCTGTTAGCCAAAAACATTCAGTACTTC. This chain uses TRBV7-2 with TRBJ2-4; TRBD1 matches at 8 bases. The germline V gene encodes CDR1 SGHTA and CDR2 FQGNSA. The CDR3 loop spans 19 amino acids.

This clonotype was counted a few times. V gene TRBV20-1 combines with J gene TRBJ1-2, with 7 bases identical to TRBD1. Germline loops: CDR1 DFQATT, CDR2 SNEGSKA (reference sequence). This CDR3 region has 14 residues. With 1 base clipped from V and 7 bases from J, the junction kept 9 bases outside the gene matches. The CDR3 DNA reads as TGCAGTGCTAGAGCGGAGGGGGCGAAGATTGGCTACACCTTC. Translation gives CSARAEGAKIGYTF.

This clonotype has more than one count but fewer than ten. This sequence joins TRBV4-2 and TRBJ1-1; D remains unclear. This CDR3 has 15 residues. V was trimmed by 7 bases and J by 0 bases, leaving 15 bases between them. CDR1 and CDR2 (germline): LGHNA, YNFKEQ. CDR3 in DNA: TGTGCCAGCACCGCCGACTATTCCTTGAACACTGAAGCTTTCTTT. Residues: CASTADYSLNTEAFF.

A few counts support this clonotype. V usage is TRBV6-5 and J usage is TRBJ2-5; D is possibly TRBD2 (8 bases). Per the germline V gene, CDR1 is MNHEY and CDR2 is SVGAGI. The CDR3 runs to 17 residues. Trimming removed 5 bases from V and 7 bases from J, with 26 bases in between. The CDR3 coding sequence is TGTGCCAGCAGTCCTACTGAGCGGGGGCCACCAGGGGGGACCCAGTACTTC. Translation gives CASSPTERGPPGGTQYF.

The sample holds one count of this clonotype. As DNA, the CDR3 is TGTGCCAGCGGAGACCACCCCTACACCTTC. This encodes CASGDHPYTF. The chain recombines TRBV27 with TRBJ1-2; no definite D call. This CDR3 is built from 10 residues. CDR1 and CDR2 from the germline V gene are MNHEY and SMNVEV (reference sequence). Trimming stripped 8 bases from V and 10 bases from J, with 11 bases between.

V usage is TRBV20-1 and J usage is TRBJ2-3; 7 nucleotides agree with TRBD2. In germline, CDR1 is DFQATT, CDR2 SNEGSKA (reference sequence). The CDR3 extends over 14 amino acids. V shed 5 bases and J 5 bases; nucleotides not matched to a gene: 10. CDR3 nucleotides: TGCAGTGCTCCATCTAGCGGACCGGAAGATACGCAGTATTTT. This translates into CSAPSSGPEDTQYF.

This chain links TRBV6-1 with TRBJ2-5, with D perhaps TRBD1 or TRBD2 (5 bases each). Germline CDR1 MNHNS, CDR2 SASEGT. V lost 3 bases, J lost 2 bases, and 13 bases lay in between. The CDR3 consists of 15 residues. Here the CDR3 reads CASSEGTRLQETQYF. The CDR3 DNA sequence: TGTGCCAGCAGTGAGGGGACGAGACTTCAAGAGACCCAGTACTTC.

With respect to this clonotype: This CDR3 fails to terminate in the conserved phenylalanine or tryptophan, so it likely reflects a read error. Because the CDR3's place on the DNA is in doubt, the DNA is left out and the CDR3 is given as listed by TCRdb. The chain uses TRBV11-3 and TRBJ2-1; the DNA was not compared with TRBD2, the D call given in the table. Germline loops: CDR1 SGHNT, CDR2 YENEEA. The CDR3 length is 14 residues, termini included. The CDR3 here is CASSFEGGLAGRSI.

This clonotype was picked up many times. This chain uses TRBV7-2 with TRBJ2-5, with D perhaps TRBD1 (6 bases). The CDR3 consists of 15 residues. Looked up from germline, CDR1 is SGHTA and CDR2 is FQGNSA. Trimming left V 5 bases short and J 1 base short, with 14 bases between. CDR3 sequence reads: CASSPGQYTQETQYF. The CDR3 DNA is TGTGCCAGCAGCCCCGGACAGTACACCCAAGAGACCCAGTACTTC. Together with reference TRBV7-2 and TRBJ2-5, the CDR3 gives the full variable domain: GAGVSQSPSNKVTEKGKDVELRCDPISGHTALYWYRQSLGQGLEFLIYFQGNSAPDKSGLPSDRFSAERTGGSVSTLTIQRTQQEDSAVYLCASSPGQYTQETQYFGPGTRLLVL.